A selection of T cell receptor beta chains follows, all from one sample in a study of OX40 agonist ivuxolimab in advanced cancers. Clones were read by immunoSEQ multiplex PCR, and TCRdb kept only the in-frame ones, dropping some. Of approximately 90,000 clones listed, around nine tenths are singletons. Specimen: CD4+ or CD8+ T cells sorted from blood, collected in a trial of the OX40 agonist ivuxolimab. Receptor source: an adult with an advanced solid tumor such as melanoma, head and neck, liver or kidney cancer. The CDR3 runs from the conserved cysteine through the conserved F or W. The D gene is left open where the match is weak. Only part of the rows carry a size: once, few, many, or a class if the clone is expanded.

CDR3 DNA	CDR3 protein	J gene	clone size	D gene	CDR3 length	V gene
TGTGCCATTACCGGGACAGAAAACACCGGGGAGCTGTTTTTT	CAITGTENTGELFF	TRBJ2-2	NA	TRBD1	14	TRBV10-3
TGTGCCAGCAGTTTATCCGCCAACTATGGCTACACCTTC	CASSLSANYGYTF	TRBJ1-2	NA	NA	13	TRBV27
TGCGCCAGCAGCTTCCAACCCGCGACAACCACAGATACGCAGTATTTT	CASSFQPATTTDTQYF	TRBJ2-3	NA	NA	16	TRBV5-1
TGTGCCAGCAGGACAGGCAATCAGCCCCAGCATTTT	CASRTGNQPQHF	TRBJ1-5	once	NA	12	TRBV27
TGTGCCAGTAGTATAAGCGGCGGCGGACGATACGAGCAGTACTTC	CASSISGGGRYEQYF	TRBJ2-7	once	NA	15	TRBV19
TGCAGCGTTGGAGAGCCTCGCGAGCAGTACTTC	CSVGEPREQYF	TRBJ2-7	NA	NA	11	TRBV29-1
TGTGCCAGCAGCTTAGTGGGACAGGGGTCCTACGGCGAGCAGTACTTC	CASSLVGQGSYGEQYF	TRBJ2-7	NA	TRBD1	16	TRBV11-2
TGTGCCAGCAGATCCCTACCACCCCTTTCTGACGAGCAGTACTTC	CASRSLPPLSDEQYF	TRBJ2-7	NA	NA	15	TRBV28
TGTGCCAGCAGCAAAACTAGCGGGAGGGCCGCCGAGCAGTACTTC	CASSKTSGRAAEQYF	TRBJ2-7	NA	TRBD2	15	TRBV7-9
TGTGCCATCAGAGGGAACGAGGGCACTGAAGCTTTCTTT	CAIRGNEGTEAFF	TRBJ1-1	NA	NA	13	TRBV10-3
TGTGCCAGCAGCCAATTGCAGGGACTTAACTATGGCTACACCTTC	CASSQLQGLNYGYTF	TRBJ1-2	few	NA	15	TRBV16
TGTGCCAGCTCACCAGCCGTGAACACTGAAGCTTTCTTT	CASSPAVNTEAFF	TRBJ1-1	once	NA	13	TRBV18
TGTGCCAGCTTATTTGGAAACACCATATATTTT	CASLFGNTIYF	TRBJ1-3	NA	NA	11	TRBV19
TGTGCCAGCAGTCGGACAGGGGGCAATCAGCCCCAGCATTTT	CASSRTGGNQPQHF	TRBJ1-5	NA	TRBD1	14	TRBV28
TGTGCCAGCAGTGACCATATGTGGTTGGCCCTCTCCTACGAGCAGTACTTC	CASSDHMWLALSYEQYF	TRBJ2-7	once	NA	17	TRBV11-2
TGTGCCAGCTCCATCACCCACAATCAAGGCCAGCCCCAGCATTTT	CASSITHNQGQPQHF	TRBJ1-5	NA	NA	15	TRBV7-2
TGTGCCAGTAGTATGGGGGGACAGGCTATGAACACTGAAGCTTTCTTT	CASSMGGQAMNTEAFF	TRBJ1-1	NA	TRBD1	16	TRBV19
TGTGCCAGCAGCTTAGCGGACGGGGGAAATGAGCAGTTCTTC	CASSLADGGNEQFF	TRBJ2-1	once	NA	14	TRBV7-9
TGTGCCAGTAGTGAGGGCCTGAAATATGGCTACACCTTC	CASSEGLKYGYTF	TRBJ1-2	NA	NA	13	TRBV19
TGTGCCAGCAGCCAAGTGGGACTAAGAGAGACCCAGTACTTC	CASSQVGLRETQYF	TRBJ2-5	once	TRBD2	14	TRBV4-2
TGTGCCAGTAGTATAGGGCCGATTAGCAATCAGCCCCAGCATTTT	CASSIGPISNQPQHF	TRBJ1-5	NA	NA	15	TRBV19
TGTGCCAGCAGTTACTCAGCGGGAGGATACAATGAGCAGTTCTTC	CASSYSAGGYNEQFF	TRBJ2-1	NA	TRBD2	15	TRBV6-5
TGTGCCAGCATATCGGGACAGAATGAAAAACTGTTTTTT	CASISGQNEKLFF	TRBJ1-4	NA	TRBD1	13	TRBV28
TGCGCCAGCAGCTTGAGAACAGGATTTTCCTACGAGCAGTACTTC	CASSLRTGFSYEQYF	TRBJ2-7	once	NA	15	TRBV5-1
TGTGCCTGGAGTAAAACCGGGACAGGGAATGGCTACACCTTC	CAWSKTGTGNGYTF	TRBJ1-2	NA	TRBD1	14	TRBV30
TGTGCCAGCAGTGAGACAGGGATCAATCAGCCCCAGCATTTT	CASSETGINQPQHF	TRBJ1-5	NA	TRBD1	14	TRBV25-1
TGTGCCAGCAGCCCGGATCGGGTGAACACTGAAGCTTTCTTT	CASSPDRVNTEAFF	TRBJ1-1	once	NA	14	TRBV11-1
TGTGCCAGTAGCAAGAGACAGGCAGGCCAGACCCAGTACTTC	CASSKRQAGQTQYF	TRBJ2-5	NA	NA	14	TRBV19
TGTGCCAGCAGCTTAGTAGCGGACCCGACCACTAACTATGGCTACACCTTC	CASSLVADPTTNYGYTF	TRBJ1-2	NA	NA	17	TRBV11-3
TGTGCCAGCAGAATCGCGACAGGGATGACCGGGGAGCTGTTTTTT	CASRIATGMTGELFF	TRBJ2-2	NA	TRBD1	15	TRBV28
TGTGCCAGCAGCCTAGCCGAGACAGGGGTCACCGGGGAGCTGTTTTTT	CASSLAETGVTGELFF	TRBJ2-2	NA	TRBD1	16	TRBV5-5
TGTGCCAGCAGTTACTCGATTTCGGGGGCGCGGCAGTACTTC	CASSYSISGARQYF	TRBJ2-7	NA	NA	14	TRBV6-5
TGTGCCACCAGCAGAGGAACGGGGCGTGAGACCCAGTACTTC	CATSRGTGRETQYF	TRBJ2-5	few	NA	14	TRBV15
TGTGCCAGCAGCTTAACGACAGGGGCCGGATACGAGCAGTACTTC	CASSLTTGAGYEQYF	TRBJ2-7	NA	TRBD1	15	TRBV7-3
TGTGCCAGCAGCCTCGATGACAGGGGCGAGCAGTACTTC	CASSLDDRGEQYF	TRBJ2-7	NA	TRBD1	13	TRBV7-8
TGTGCCAGCAGTTACTCCTACAGGGGGGCAGAAAACATTCAGTACTTC	CASSYSYRGAENIQYF	TRBJ2-4	NA	TRBD1	16	TRBV6-5
TGCGCCAGCAGCTTGACTAGCGGCGCTACCTACGAGCAGTACTTC	CASSLTSGATYEQYF	TRBJ2-7	once	TRBD2	15	TRBV5-1
TGCAGCGTTGACGGGGGGATTAACACCGGGGAGCTGTTTTTT	CSVDGGINTGELFF	TRBJ2-2	NA	TRBD2	14	TRBV29-1
TGTGCCAGCTCGCGTAGCGGAGGCACAGATACGCAGTATTTT	CASSRSGGTDTQYF	TRBJ2-3	NA	NA	14	TRBV18
TGTGCCAGCAGTTACTCCACTGAAGGGGGGAATTCACCCCTCCACTTT	CASSYSTEGGNSPLHF	TRBJ1-6	NA	NA	16	TRBV6-5